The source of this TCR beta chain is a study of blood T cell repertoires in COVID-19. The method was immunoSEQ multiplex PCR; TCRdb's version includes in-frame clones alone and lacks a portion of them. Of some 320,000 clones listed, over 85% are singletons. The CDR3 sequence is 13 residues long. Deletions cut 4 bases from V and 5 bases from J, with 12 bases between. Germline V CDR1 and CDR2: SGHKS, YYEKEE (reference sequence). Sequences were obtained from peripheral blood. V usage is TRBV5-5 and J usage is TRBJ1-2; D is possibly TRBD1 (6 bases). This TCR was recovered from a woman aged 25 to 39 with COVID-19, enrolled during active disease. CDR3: CASSRPGQYGYTF. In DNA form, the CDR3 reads TGTGCCAGCAGCCGTCCGGGACAATATGGCTACACCTTC.